This record concerns one T cell receptor (beta chain) sequence. This specimen belongs to a study of T-cell reconstitution after alpha-beta-depleted transplantation in children. Germline V gives CDR1 KGHDR, CDR2 SFDVKD. V was trimmed by 9 bases and J by 0 bases, leaving 14 bases between them. This CDR3 is 15 amino acids long. Molecular barcoding with unique molecular identifiers was used for the TCRbeta library. TCRdb fed the PCR reads into MiXCR, producing one record per CDR3 protein. The sample has 330,000 or so distinct CDR3 sequences, under 13% seen once. The rearrangement uses TRBV24-1 and TRBJ2-1; the D gene is possibly TRBD2 (6 bases). The sequence came from a human donor who donated a stem cell graft to a child with acute lymphoblastic leukemia. The sample was PBMCs from the stem cell graft donor, taken from the stem cell graft. The CDR3 loop reads CATDSGGSSYNEQFF. CDR3 bases: TGTGCCACCGATTCTGGGGGGAGCTCCTACAATGAGCAGTTCTTC.